These 17 T cell receptor beta chains were sequenced from one sample in a study of CD4 T cells in relation to SARS-CoV-2 and coronaviruses. Before the COVID-19 pandemic, during about 2010-2019, CD4+ T cells were taken from unexposed donors. The assay was immunoSEQ multiplex PCR, and TCRdb's table has in-frame clones only and misses some. The sample shows roughly 57,000 clones, roughly 85% of them seen only once. Specimen: memory CD4+ T cells from PBMCs. Source of these receptors: a human donor in good health.

V gene TRBV5-4 combines with J gene TRBJ2-5; no reliable D call. The CDR3 spans 14 residues. Between the trimmed V and J ends, which lost 4 bases and 2 bases, there was a span of 12 bases. Germline V gene data show CDR1 as SGHNT and CDR2 as YYREEE (reference sequence). The DNA of the CDR3 is TGTGCCAGCAGCCATCAACAGAAGCAAGAGACCCAGTACTTC. It specifies CASSHQQKQETQYF.

The chain carries TRBV6-6 and TRBJ1-2; D remains unclear. V was cut by 7 bases and J by 0 bases, with 15 bases left in between. Germline V gene data show CDR1 as MNHNY and CDR2 as SVGAGI (reference sequence). The CDR3 extends over 15 amino acids. The CDR3 DNA is TGTGCCAGCAAGCGAACAGCCTCAACTAACTATGGCTACACCTTC. The encoded protein is CASKRTASTNYGYTF.

V gene TRBV6-5 combines with J gene TRBJ2-7, with D perhaps TRBD2 (6 bases). Germline V gives CDR1 MNHEY, CDR2 SVGAGI. The germline V and J ends were trimmed by 2 bases and 0 bases, with 11 bases remaining between them. The CDR3 spans 15 residues. CDR3 sequence reads: CASSYGRRGSYEQYF. In nucleotides, the CDR3 is TGTGCCAGCAGTTACGGCAGGAGGGGCTCCTACGAGCAGTACTTC.

V gene TRBV19 combines with J gene TRBJ2-7, with 10 bases lining up with TRBD1. CDR3 length equals 15 residues. CDR1 and CDR2 (germline): LNHDA, SQIVND (reference sequence). The V and J ends lost 5 bases and 2 bases, in that order; junction bases with no gene match: 6. The CDR3 here is CASSGTGTGAYEQYF. CDR3 DNA sequence: TGTGCCAGTAGTGGTACCGGGACAGGGGCCTACGAGCAGTACTTC.

The chain uses TRBV27 and TRBJ2-3; TRBD2 agrees at 9 bases. This CDR3 is built from 17 residues. Germline CDR1 and CDR2: MNHEY and SMNVEV (reference sequence). The ends lost 4 bases at V and 1 base at J; junction bases unmatched: 9. The CDR3 DNA reads as TGTGCCAGCAGTTCGCCCGCGGGAGGGCGAGGCACAGATACGCAGTATTTT. This encodes CASSSPAGGRGTDTQYF.

This clone was observed once. V is TRBV10-2 and J is TRBJ2-7; 10 nucleotides match TRBD2. From germline, CDR1 is WSHSY and CDR2 SAAADI. The CDR3 spans 15 residues. The V segment lost 1 base and the J segment 6 bases; nucleotides outside the gene matches: 6. The CDR3 here is CASSEYASGRGEQYF. The CDR3 region has the DNA TGCGCCAGCAGTGAGTACGCTAGCGGGAGAGGCGAGCAGTACTTC.

The chain is built from TRBV6-1 and TRBJ1-5, with a weak D call TRBD1 (5 bases). The CDR3 totals 19 residues. From germline, CDR1 is MNHNS and CDR2 SASEGT. V lost 0 bases and J 0 bases, leaving 18 bases between the germline ends. Written as DNA, the CDR3 is TGTGCCAGCAGTGAAGCAAAAACCGGGACCCGATATAGCAATCAGCCCCAGCATTTT. Its protein is CASSEAKTGTRYSNQPQHF.

By sample fraction, this clone is medium-sized. This chain uses TRBV29-1 with TRBJ1-1; D remains ambiguous. V was shortened by 0 bases and J by 11 bases, with 10 bases between the two germline ends. The CDR3 spans 11 residues. CDR1 and CDR2 (germline): SQVTM, ANQGSEA. The DNA for the CDR3 is TGCAGCGTTGAAGATAGGGTCGAGGCTTTCTTT. It is translated as CSVEDRVEAFF.

This chain joins TRBV28 and TRBJ1-5, with TRBD1 as a possible D gene (5 bases). This CDR3 is built from 15 residues. Trimming removed 3 bases from V and 0 bases from J, with 9 bases in between. Germline V CDR1 and CDR2: MDHEN, SYDVKM. CDR3 region: CASSFSGGSNQPQHF. The CDR3 nucleotides are TGTGCCAGCAGTTTTTCTGGGGGTAGCAATCAGCCCCAGCATTTT.

This sequence joins TRBV28 and TRBJ2-2, with D tentatively TRBD2 (6 bases). The CDR3 is made up of 16 amino acids. Between the trimmed V and J ends, which lost 6 bases and 1 base, there was a span of 15 bases. CDR1 MDHEN and CDR2 SYDVKM come from the germline V gene. The DNA for the CDR3 is TGTGCCAGCAGCCATGGGGGGACCCGGAACACCGGGGAGCTGTTTTTT. This encodes CASSHGGTRNTGELFF.

The sample holds a few counts of this clone. J is TRBJ2-3 and V is TRBV4-1, with TRBD2 matching 13 bases. The ends lost 2 bases at V and 2 bases at J; junction bases unmatched: 4. The CDR3 runs to 17 residues. Germline CDR1 is MGHRA and CDR2 is YSYEKL. The CDR3: CASSQKGLAGNTDTQYF. As DNA, the CDR3 is TGCGCCAGCAGCCAAAAGGGACTAGCGGGGAACACAGATACGCAGTATTTT.

The V gene is TRBV4-1, the J gene TRBJ2-1; tentative D call: TRBD1 (5 bases). The length of the CDR3 is 16 residues. Germline assignment: CDR1 MGHRA and CDR2 YSYEKL. The ends were cut back, 0 bases at V and 2 bases at J, with 11 bases in the middle. The CDR3 DNA reads TGCGCCAGCAGCCAAGATCGGCAGGGTCCCTACAATGAGCAGTTCTTC. This codes for CASSQDRQGPYNEQFF.

The rearrangement joins TRBV2 to TRBJ2-7; D is unresolved. The CDR3 length is 14 residues. In germline, CDR1 is SNHLY, CDR2 FYNNEI. Trimming pared 7 bases from V and 0 bases from J, leaving 13 bases between. The CDR3 sequence: CASIEADVSYEQYF. CDR3 sequence (DNA): TGTGCCAGCATTGAGGCGGACGTCTCCTACGAGCAGTACTTC.

The chain links TRBV18 to TRBJ2-3; no definite D call. Trimming removed 4 bases at V and 7 bases at J, with 18 bases between. This CDR3 comprises 15 residues. Germline-derived CDR1 and CDR2 are KGHSH and LQKENI. The CDR3 DNA reads as TGTGCCAGCTCACTGTTGGGTTGGGGAAAAAATACGCAGTATTTT. It translates to CASSLLGWGKNTQYF.

CDR3 in amino acids: CAWSVHGGADTGELFF. The CDR3 bases are TGTGCCTGGAGTGTACACGGGGGGGCGGACACCGGGGAGCTGTTTTTT. The V call is TRBV30, the J call TRBJ2-2; 8 nucleotides line up with TRBD2. This CDR3 spans 16 amino acids. Germline CDR1 GTSNPN, CDR2 SVGIG (reference sequence). The trim removed 0 bases at V and 3 bases at J, leaving 6 bases unmatched.

The chain has TRBV4-1 and TRBJ2-1; no clear D gene. The ends were cut back, 4 bases at V and 8 bases at J, with 12 bases in the middle. CDR1 is MGHRA and CDR2 is YSYEKL in the germline V gene. CDR3 size: 13 residues. DNA of the CDR3: TGCGCCAGCAGCCTCGGGCCCGGCTATGAGCAGTTCTTC. It translates to CASSLGPGYEQFF.

The genes are TRBV7-9 and TRBJ2-1; D is ambiguous. CDR1 SEHNR and CDR2 FQNEAQ come from the germline V gene (reference sequence). V was pared by 3 bases and J by 5 bases, with 2 bases between. The CDR3 is 11 amino acids. CDR3 loop: CASSLNNEQFF. CDR3 in DNA: TGTGCCAGCAGCTTGAACAATGAGCAGTTCTTC.